Here is one TCR beta chain with its context. The data were obtained in a study of blood T cell repertoires in COVID-19. Study at large: Researchers got acute and convalescent COVID-19 samples from the United States, Italy and Spain. T cells, B-cell-depleted T cells, or PBMCs provided the cDNA or gDNA that served as material.

V lost 0 bases, J lost 5 bases, and 5 bases lay in between. Per the germline V gene, CDR1 is SGHAT and CDR2 is FQNNGV. This CDR3 has 12 residues. Authors' processing steps: Reference gene primer amplification gave estimated nucleated cell counts. Sequencing was performed with immunoSEQ multiplex PCR; in TCRdb, only in-frame clones are kept and a portion is missing. V and J calls and clone size are copied from that table; D and trimming were computed from the DNA. The repertoire holds more than 85,000 clones, with roughly 82% as singletons. The chain has TRBV11-2 and TRBJ2-7, with unresolved D. The source material was peripheral blood. The origin of this receptor is a man in his sixties with acute or convalescent COVID-19. The CDR3 protein is CASSLDENEQYF. As DNA, the CDR3 is TGTGCCAGCAGCTTAGATGAGAACGAGCAGTACTTC.